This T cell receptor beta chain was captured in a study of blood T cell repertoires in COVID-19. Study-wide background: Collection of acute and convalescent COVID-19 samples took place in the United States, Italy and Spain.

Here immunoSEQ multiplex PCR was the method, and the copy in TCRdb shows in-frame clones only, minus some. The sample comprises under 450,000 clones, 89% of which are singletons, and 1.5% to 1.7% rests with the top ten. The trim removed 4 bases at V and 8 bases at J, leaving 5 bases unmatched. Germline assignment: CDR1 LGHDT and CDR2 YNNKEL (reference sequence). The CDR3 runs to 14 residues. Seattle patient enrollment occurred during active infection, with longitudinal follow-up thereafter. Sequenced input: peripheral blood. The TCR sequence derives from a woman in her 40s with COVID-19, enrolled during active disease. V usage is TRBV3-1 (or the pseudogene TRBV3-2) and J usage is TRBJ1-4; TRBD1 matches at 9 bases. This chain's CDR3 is CASSRDRVREKLFF. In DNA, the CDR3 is TGTGCCAGCAGCCGGGACAGGGTCAGAGAAAAACTGTTTTTT.